Included here is one T cell receptor beta chain sequence, with context. The data were taken from a study of shared clonotypes between healthy human individuals. In the authors' workflow: Sequence data from immunoSEQ were junction-only and lacked quality scores; consequently, filtering differed. The repertoire was sequenced with immunoSEQ multiplex PCR; TCRdb's copy has only in-frame clones and lacks some. The DNA was the basis for D and trimming; V, J and clone size are from that table. The profile shows roughly 2.2 million clones, approximately 95% of them singletons. Trimming shortened V by 3 bases and J by 6 bases, and 15 bases separated the two germline ends. CDR1 and CDR2 from the germline V gene are SGHNT and YYREEE (reference sequence). The CDR3 has 14 amino acids.

This clonotype was obtained from a man between 18 and 35 years old in good health. Some clones in this sample may be carry-over from other donors' samples. The sequencing input was naive CD4+ T cells from PBMCs. Subset here: CD45RA+ positively selected. V is TRBV5-4 and J is TRBJ2-5; D is uncertain. DNA for the CDR3: TGTGCCAGCAGCTCGGACGCCTCCCTCCAGACCCAGTACTTC. This translates into CASSSDASLQTQYF.